The 31 T cell receptor beta chains reported below all come from one sample, sequenced in a study of blood T cell repertoires in COVID-19 (dated by TCRdb to between 2020 and 2021). Preparation of the library involved the immunoSEQ multiplex PCR assay. TCRdb mirrors the immuneACCESS table, restricted to in-frame sequences. Some clones are absent from its copies; in checked studies, under half trace to an unresolved V gene, and the reason for the others is unknown. This sample holds 90,000 to 110,000 clones; roughly 76% were observed only once. The top ten clones comprise more than 8% of the sample. Material: peripheral blood. The receptors come from a woman between 65 and 79 years old with acute or convalescent COVID-19.

A few counts support this clone. The chain is built from TRBV4-2 and TRBJ1-2; TRBD1 agrees at 8 bases. Germline CDR1 reads LGHNA; CDR2 reads YNFKEQ. The CDR3 spans 15 residues. V lost 1 base and J lost 2; bases outside the gene matches: 3. The CDR3 nucleotides are TGTGCCAGCAGCCAAGTGACAGGGGACAACTATGGCTACACCTTC. Its protein product is CASSQVTGDNYGYTF.

The V gene is TRBV3-1 (or the pseudogene TRBV3-2), the J gene TRBJ1-2, with 9 nucleotides matching TRBD1. Per germline, CDR1 LGHDT and CDR2 YNNKEL (reference sequence). The CDR3 totals 15 residues. J gave up 2 bases and V 4 bases, and 5 bases lay outside the gene matches. CDR3 loop: CASSLIGQGNYGYTF. The CDR3 bases are TGTGCCAGCAGCCTCATTGGACAGGGGAACTATGGCTACACCTTC.

This sequence joins TRBV7-2 and TRBJ1-3, with D possibly matching TRBD1 (6 bases). This CDR3 region has 16 residues. Per the germline V gene, CDR1 is SGHTA and CDR2 is FQGNSA. V was clipped by 6 bases and J by 0 bases, with 15 bases between them. CDR3 in DNA: TGTGCCAGCAGATTCTCGGGACAAAGCTCTGGAAACACCATATATTTT. Encoded protein: CASRFSGQSSGNTIYF.

J is TRBJ2-2 and V is TRBV6-5; 7 bases agree with TRBD1. The CDR3 spans 14 residues. Germline CDR1 reads MNHEY; CDR2 reads SVGAGI. Germline trimming cut 6 bases from V and 5 bases from J; bases unmatched to any gene: 6. The CDR3 DNA is TGTGCCAGCAGAACAGGGGTCGGGACCGGGGAGCTGTTTTTT. Its protein is CASRTGVGTGELFF.

The J gene is TRBJ2-3, the V gene TRBV7-2; a possible D gene is TRBD2 (6 bases). Germline CDR1 reads SGHTA; CDR2 reads FQGNSA. The CDR3 consists of 15 residues. The ends were cut back, 1 base at V and 5 bases at J, with 13 bases in the middle. The CDR3 DNA reads as TGTGCCAGCAGCTTAGACTCTGGGGAGGAAGATACGCAGTATTTT. Its translation: CASSLDSGEEDTQYF.

This sequence joins TRBV19 and TRBJ2-7; 7 positions match TRBD1. After removal of 5 bases from V and 0 bases from J, the junction contained 10 bases not matched to a gene. Germline V lookup: CDR1 LNHDA, CDR2 SQIVND (reference sequence). The CDR3 loop spans 16 amino acids. CDR3 bases: TGTGCCAGTAGTCCTTTGGACAGGTCGTTCTCCTACGAGCAGTACTTC. This gives the protein CASSPLDRSFSYEQYF.

The chain couples TRBV2 to TRBJ1-5; a possible D gene is TRBD1 (5 bases). V gave up 6 bases and J gave up 6 bases, with 18 bases separating them. CDR1 and CDR2 (germline): SNHLY, FYNNEI. The CDR3 is made up of 15 amino acids. The CDR3 sequence: CASSGPGGGGQPQHF. The CDR3 DNA is TGTGCCAGCAGCGGCCCGGGGGGTGGCGGTCAGCCCCAGCATTTT.

This clone came up a few times. CDR3 protein: CASSLDPARGYTF. The DNA for the CDR3 is TGTGCCAGCAGCTTAGACCCCGCTCGGGGCTACACCTTC. This chain links TRBV7-9 with TRBJ1-2; D gene unclear. CDR1 and CDR2 from the germline V gene are SEHNR and FQNEAQ (reference sequence). This CDR3 has 13 residues. Trimming took off 1 base at V and 8 bases at J, with 11 bases between the two ends.

This clone has a handful of counts. The chain uses TRBV5-1 and TRBJ1-3; D gene ambiguous. Germline V gene data show CDR1 as SGHRS and CDR2 as YFSETQ. CDR3 size: 13 residues. Trimming took 4 bases from V and 4 from J, leaving 9 bases between them. CDR3 residues: CASSMTMGNTIYF. DNA for the CDR3: TGCGCCAGCAGCATGACAATGGGAAACACCATATATTTT.

There are a few counts of this clone. The chain recombines TRBV7-8 with TRBJ2-1, with TRBD2 matching 10 bases. The CDR3 is 16 residues long. Germline values: CDR1 SGHVS, CDR2 FQNEAQ. Trimming at V came to 4 bases and at J to 0 bases, leaving 3 bases not matched to a gene. CDR3 protein: CASSSPSGSSYNEQFF. The CDR3 coding sequence is TGTGCCAGCAGCTCCCCTAGCGGGAGCTCCTACAATGAGCAGTTCTTC. The entire variable domain, with the rest obtained from reference TRBV7-8 and TRBJ2-1, is as follows: GAGVSQSPRYKVAKRGQDVALRCDPISGHVSLFWYQQALGQGPEFLTYFQNEAQLDKSGLPSDRFFAERPEGSVSTLKIQRTQQEDSAVYLCASSSPSGSSYNEQFFGPGTRLTVL.

The chain employs TRBV5-1 and TRBJ2-5, with 7 nucleotides matching TRBD1. CDR3 length equals 14 residues. Germline values: CDR1 SGHRS, CDR2 YFSETQ. Losses at the gene ends were 3 bases for V and 2 bases for J; bases not matched to a gene: 4. As DNA, the CDR3 is TGCGCCAGCAGCTCGGGCAGGGGGCAAGAGACCCAGTACTTC. Translation gives CASSSGRGQETQYF.

The rearrangement joins TRBV2 to TRBJ2-1, with 11 bases matching TRBD2. The CDR3 sequence is 16 residues long. Germline CDR1 SNHLY, CDR2 FYNNEI. The J segment lost 8 bases and the V segment lost 0 bases, leaving 6 bases of the junction unmatched. CDR3 bases: TGTGCCAGCAGTGAAGCGCTGCTAGCGGGAGGTGATGAGCAGTTCTTC. Its translation: CASSEALLAGGDEQFF.

The chain carries TRBV11-2 and TRBJ2-1, with 7 bases that match TRBD2. CDR1 and CDR2 (germline): SGHAT, FQNNGV. V was pared by 0 bases and J by 0 bases, with 8 bases of the junction left unmatched. The CDR3 loop spans 18 amino acids. The CDR3 DNA sequence: TGTGCCAGCAGCTTAGAACCAGCGGGGACTATCTCCTACAATGAGCAGTTCTTC. It is translated as CASSLEPAGTISYNEQFF.

This clone was counted once. The chain couples TRBV19 to TRBJ1-1; the D gene is possibly TRBD1 (6 bases). V was pared by 4 bases and J by 4 bases, with 13 bases between. This CDR3 is 14 amino acids long. Germline CDR1 reads LNHDA; CDR2 reads SQIVND (reference sequence). CDR3 sequence: CASSSTGWSTEAFF. CDR3 coding DNA: TGTGCCAGTAGTAGCACAGGGTGGAGCACTGAAGCTTTCTTT.

The genes are TRBV6-2 or TRBV6-3 and TRBJ1-1, with a tentative D call TRBD1 (5 bases). V lost 0 bases to trimming and J lost 1 base, with 9 bases between them. Per germline, CDR1 MNHEY and CDR2 SVGEGT. The length of the CDR3 is 15 residues. The CDR3 region has the DNA TGTGCCAGCAGTTACTCCGGGGGTGAGAACACTGAAGCTTTCTTT. Translating gives CASSYSGGENTEAFF.

The chain joins TRBV5-1 to TRBJ1-2; no clear D. The CDR3 spans 14 residues. V was pared by 7 bases and J by 5 bases, with 18 bases between. CDR1 and CDR2 (germline): SGHRS, YFSETQ. DNA for the CDR3: TGCGCCAGCCACACCGGGAATTTTGGGTATGGCTACACCTTC. Encoded protein: CASHTGNFGYGYTF. Combining the CDR3 with reference TRBV5-1 and TRBJ1-2 gives the whole variable domain KAGVTQTPRYLIKTRGQQVTLSCSPISGHRSVSWYQQTPGQGLQFLFEYFSETQRNKGNFPGRFSGRQFSNSRSEMNVSTLELGDSALYLCASHTGNFGYGYTFGSGTRLTVV.

The genes are TRBV7-9 and TRBJ2-2; D possibly corresponds to TRBD1 (6 bases). Germline-derived CDR1 and CDR2 are SEHNR and FQNEAQ (reference sequence). Deletions cut 0 bases from V and 0 bases from J, with 8 bases between. This CDR3 is 16 amino acids long. In nucleotides, the CDR3 is TGTGCCAGCAGCTTAGCAGGGGGACCGAACACCGGGGAGCTGTTTTTT. This encodes CASSLAGGPNTGELFF.

This sequence joins TRBV28 and TRBJ1-6, with 9 nucleotides matching TRBD1. The CDR3 runs to 17 residues. After removal of 5 bases from V and 10 bases from J, the junction contained 15 bases not matched to a gene. Germline values: CDR1 MDHEN, CDR2 SYDVKM. CDR3 sequence: CASSLAGVDRGRSPLHF. The CDR3 nucleotides are TGTGCCAGCAGTCTAGCGGGCGTGGACAGGGGACGATCACCCCTCCACTTT.

V and J are TRBV27 and TRBJ2-5, with 7 bases matching TRBD2. V dropped 2 bases and J dropped 5; count of bases not matched to a gene: 5. The germline gives CDR1 MNHEY, CDR2 SMNVEV (reference sequence). The CDR3 is made up of 14 amino acids. DNA of the CDR3: TGTGCCAGCAGTTTAGCGGGAGATAGGGAGACCCAGTACTTC. Protein sequence: CASSLAGDRETQYF.

The chain couples TRBV19 to TRBJ2-2; 8 bases agree with TRBD2. This CDR3 comprises 20 residues. From germline, CDR1 is LNHDA and CDR2 SQIVND (reference sequence). V gave up 2 bases and J gave up 4 bases; unmatched junction bases: 18. The CDR3 nucleotides are TGTGCCAGTAGTATAATTAGAGAAGGACTAGCCCGAGCGGGCACCGGGGAGCTGTTTTTT. Translated: CASSIIREGLARAGTGELFF.

Notes on this clone: One end of the junction fails to match germline, which may point to a read error. The chain carries TRBV19 and TRBJ2-4, with 7 bases aligning to TRBD1. The CDR3 extends over 13 amino acids. In germline, CDR1 is LNHDA, CDR2 SQIVND (reference sequence). The CDR3 reads CASSDRASPAAFF. CDR3 DNA sequence: TGTGCCAGTAGTGACAGGGCCTCCCCAGCCGCCTTCTTC.

V gene TRBV7-2 combines with J gene TRBJ1-3; D perhaps matches TRBD1 (6 bases). The CDR3 totals 17 residues. V was cut by 6 bases and J by 0 bases, with 18 bases left in between. Germline V lookup: CDR1 SGHTA, CDR2 FQGNSA. The DNA for the CDR3 is TGTGCCAGCAGTCGTTACCTCGGACAGTCCTCTGGAAACACCATATATTTT. This codes for CASSRYLGQSSGNTIYF.

There are a few counts of this clone. The genes are TRBV27 and TRBJ1-2; 8 nucleotides line up with TRBD1. The germline gives CDR1 MNHEY, CDR2 SMNVEV (reference sequence). The CDR3 consists of 14 residues. V shed 5 bases, J shed 2 bases, and the junction held 4 bases outside the gene matches. The CDR3 here is CASSAGGGNYGYTF. CDR3 DNA: TGTGCCAGCAGTGCAGGGGGCGGAAACTATGGCTACACCTTC.

The chain is built from TRBV4-3 and TRBJ1-2; tentative D call: TRBD1 (6 bases). The CDR3 length is 15 residues. CDR1 is LGHNA, CDR2 YSLEER, per germline. The V end was cut by 0 bases, the J end by 2 bases, with 10 bases between. CDR3 residues: CASSQDKGVNYGYTF. The CDR3 DNA sequence: TGCGCCAGCAGCCAAGATAAGGGGGTAAACTATGGCTACACCTTC.

This chain joins TRBV29-1 and TRBJ2-1; D is unclear. The CDR3 length is 14 residues. The germline V and J ends were trimmed by 4 bases and 0 bases, with 10 bases remaining between them. Per the germline V gene, CDR1 is SQVTM and CDR2 is ANQGSEA. CDR3 residues: CSVVPTYSYNEQFF. CDR3 DNA sequence: TGCAGCGTTGTACCAACCTACTCCTACAATGAGCAGTTCTTC.

A single count supports this clone. The chain carries TRBV28 and TRBJ1-2; D unresolved. The ends were cut back, 6 bases at V and 5 bases at J, with 10 bases in the middle. CDR1 is MDHEN, CDR2 SYDVKM, per germline. The CDR3 sequence is 12 residues long. The CDR3, as DNA: TGTGCCAGCAGCCAGTCGAGGTATGGCTACACCTTC. It translates to CASSQSRYGYTF.

This chain's CDR3 is CASSAGTAALGEAFF. Written as DNA, the CDR3 is TGTGCCAGCAGCGCTGGGACAGCTGCCTTGGGTGAAGCTTTCTTT. V is TRBV9 and J is TRBJ1-1; 7 bases align to TRBD1. Germline CDR1 is SGDLS and CDR2 is YYNGEE. The CDR3 has 15 residues. Trimming removed 3 bases from V and 7 bases from J; junction bases left unmatched: 12.

The chain has TRBV7-2 and TRBJ2-3, with D unresolved. V was trimmed by 5 bases and J by 0 bases, leaving 12 bases between them. CDR3 size: 15 residues. Per germline, CDR1 SGHTA and CDR2 FQGNSA. This chain's CDR3 is CASSPHRESTDTQYF. The CDR3 DNA sequence: TGTGCCAGCAGCCCCCACCGCGAAAGCACAGATACGCAGTATTTT.

The gene calls are TRBV5-1 and TRBJ2-7; the match to TRBD1 covers 9 bases. V shed 0 bases and J 6 bases; nucleotides not matched to a gene: 7. Germline loops: CDR1 SGHRS, CDR2 YFSETQ. The CDR3 is 15 amino acids. The CDR3 DNA follows: TGCGCCAGCAGCTTGGATGGGACAGGGTTTTTCGAGCAGTACTTC. Its translation is CASSLDGTGFFEQYF.

V and J are TRBV9 and TRBJ1-2, with D perhaps TRBD1 (6 bases). The V end lost 2 bases, the J end lost 6 bases, and 17 bases lay between the germline ends. The CDR3 totals 15 residues. The V gene's germline CDR1 is SGDLS and CDR2 YYNGEE. This chain's CDR3 is CASSVDAGALDGYTF. The CDR3 nucleotides are TGTGCCAGCAGCGTTGATGCAGGGGCCCTTGATGGCTACACCTTC.

V gene TRBV15 combines with J gene TRBJ2-7; D may be TRBD1 (6 bases). CDR1 LNHNV and CDR2 YYDKDF come from the germline V gene (reference sequence). The ends were cut back, 3 bases at V and 6 bases at J, with 12 bases in the middle. This CDR3 comprises 13 residues. CDR3 loop: CATSSENRAEQYF. The CDR3 DNA reads TGTGCCACCAGCAGCGAAAACAGGGCCGAGCAGTACTTC.